This passage covers 20 T cell receptor beta chains from one sample sequenced in a study of blood T cell repertoires in COVID-19. Assay used: immunoSEQ multiplex PCR; TCRdb lists only in-frame clones, some missing. Of over 200,000 clones in the sample, approximately 84% are singletons; the top ten hold approximately 8%. The sequenced sample consisted of peripheral blood. All receptors derive from a woman in her forties or fifties with active or convalescent COVID-19.

CDR3 nucleotides: TGCGCCAGCAGTACCCCCTACTCTGGGGCCAACGTCCTGACTTTC. This translates into CASSTPYSGANVLTF. The chain uses TRBV10-2 and TRBJ2-6; no firm D call. Trimming took off 5 bases at V and 0 bases at J, with 8 bases between the two ends. Germline V CDR1 and CDR2: WSHSY, SAAADI. The CDR3 totals 15 residues.

The V call is TRBV28, the J call TRBJ2-7; 8 bases line up with TRBD1. After removal of 4 bases from V and 0 bases from J, the junction contained 2 bases not matched to a gene. The CDR3 loop spans 14 amino acids. CDR1 MDHEN and CDR2 SYDVKM come from the germline V gene. CDR3 in DNA: TGTGCCAGCAGTTGGACAGGGAGCTCCTACGAGCAGTACGTC. Translation gives CASSWTGSSYEQYV.

The chain links TRBV2 to TRBJ2-5, with TRBD2 matching over 14 bases. J gave up 4 bases and V 3 bases, and 1 base lay outside the gene matches. CDR1 SNHLY and CDR2 FYNNEI come from the germline V gene. There are 15 residues in the CDR3. CDR3 nucleotide sequence: TGTGCCAGCAGTGAGACTAGCGGGAGGGGAGAGACCCAGTACTTC. It encodes CASSETSGRGETQYF. Together with reference TRBV2 and TRBJ2-5, the CDR3 gives the full variable domain: EPEVTQTPSHQVTQMGQEVILRCVPISNHLYFYWYRQILGQKVEFLVSFYNNEISEKSEIFDDQFSVERPDGSNFTLKIRSTKLEDSAMYFCASSETSGRGETQYFGPGTRLLVL.

This sequence joins TRBV27 and TRBJ2-3; D call uncertain. V was clipped by 7 bases and J by 14 bases, with 19 bases between them. CDR1 and CDR2 from the germline V gene are MNHEY and SMNVEV (reference sequence). CDR3 size: 12 residues. The CDR3 DNA sequence: TGTGCCAGCAACTCCCCGGGTGACCGAGCGTATTTT. Translating gives CASNSPGDRAYF.

The V and J genes are TRBV28 and TRBJ1-4, with 7 bases aligning to TRBD1. Unmatched junction bases numbered 12, after V lost 3 bases and J lost 8 bases. CDR1 and CDR2 from the germline V gene are MDHEN and SYDVKM. This CDR3 comprises 16 residues. DNA of the CDR3: TGTGCCAGCAGTTTGGGCCCGACAGGGTTCTTGGAAAAACTGTTTTTT. The encoded protein is CASSLGPTGFLEKLFF.

There are a few counts of this clone. This chain links TRBV28 with TRBJ1-6, with 8 positions matching TRBD1. The CDR3 loop spans 14 amino acids. CDR1 and CDR2 from the germline V gene are MDHEN and SYDVKM. The trim removed 8 bases at V and 9 bases at J, leaving 9 bases unmatched. CDR3 sequence: CASLRQGRASPLHF. CDR3 in DNA: TGTGCCAGCCTTCGACAGGGGAGAGCTTCACCCCTCCACTTT.

The chain is built from TRBV4-1 and TRBJ1-1, with D hard to call. V gave up 0 bases and J gave up 4 bases, with 15 bases separating them. The germline V gene encodes CDR1 MGHRA and CDR2 YSYEKL. This CDR3 has 16 residues. CDR3 in amino acids: CASSQDKRALGTEAFF. The CDR3 coding sequence is TGCGCCAGCAGCCAAGATAAGAGGGCGTTGGGCACTGAAGCTTTCTTT.

This chain uses TRBV9 with TRBJ2-2, with 11 positions matching TRBD1. CDR1 and CDR2 (germline): SGDLS, YYNGEE. This CDR3 comprises 16 residues. After removal of 4 bases from V and 7 bases from J, the junction contained 9 bases not matched to a gene. In DNA, the CDR3 is TGTGCCAGCAGCTCGAGGACAGGGGGCCGTCACGGGGAGCTGTTTTTT. It yields the protein CASSSRTGGRHGELFF.

The genes are TRBV28 and TRBJ2-7, with a weak D call TRBD1 (6 bases). CDR3 length equals 13 residues. The ends were cut back, 6 bases at V and 4 bases at J, with 13 bases in the middle. Germline loops: CDR1 MDHEN, CDR2 SYDVKM. CDR3 residues: CASSPGTQYEQYF. As DNA, the CDR3 is TGTGCCAGCAGCCCCGGGACACAATACGAGCAGTACTTC.

The chain links TRBV5-1 to TRBJ1-4; D not certain. Trimming left V 4 bases short and J 0 bases short, with 13 bases between. Per the germline V gene, CDR1 is SGHRS and CDR2 is YFSETQ. The CDR3 has 16 amino acids. CDR3 sequence: CASSRGGQTTNEKLFF. For the CDR3, the DNA is TGCGCCAGCAGCCGCGGCGGGCAGACAACTAATGAAAAACTGTTTTTT.

V usage is TRBV4-1 and J usage is TRBJ2-2, with a tentative D call TRBD1 (5 bases). This CDR3 spans 15 amino acids. V was pared by 1 base and J by 2 bases, with 8 bases between. From germline, CDR1 is MGHRA and CDR2 YSYEKL. CDR3 nucleotide sequence: TGCGCCAGCAGCCAAGCGGACACCAACACCGGGGAGCTGTTTTTT. Its translation: CASSQADTNTGELFF.

The genes are TRBV5-4 and TRBJ2-1, with TRBD1 identical over 11 bases. V lost 5 bases and J lost 4; bases outside the gene matches: 5. The CDR3 has 15 amino acids. Germline CDR1 and CDR2: SGHNT and YYREEE (reference sequence). In DNA form, the CDR3 reads TGTGCCAGCAGTTCCGGGACAGGGGGTTACAATGAGCAGTTCTTC. It translates to CASSSGTGGYNEQFF.

The gene calls are TRBV5-1 and TRBJ2-3; TRBD1 agrees at 10 bases. The CDR3 is 15 residues long. After removal of 5 bases from V and 4 bases from J, the junction contained 7 bases not matched to a gene. From germline, CDR1 is SGHRS and CDR2 YFSETQ. In DNA form, the CDR3 reads TGCGCCAGCAGGGGGAGGACAGGGGGACCAGATACGCAGTATTTT. It encodes CASRGRTGGPDTQYF.

The chain has TRBV6-5 and TRBJ2-7, with 7 bases fitting TRBD1. CDR1 and CDR2 from the germline V gene are MNHEY and SVGAGI. The CDR3 runs to 15 residues. After removal of 6 bases from V and 2 bases from J, the junction contained 10 bases not matched to a gene. As DNA, the CDR3 is TGTGCCAGCAGCGGGTGGGGGACAGCGCCCTACGAGCAGTACTTC. Amino acid sequence: CASSGWGTAPYEQYF.

With respect to this clone: Other DNA sequences in the sample encode the same CDR3. The rearrangement uses TRBV5-1 and TRBJ2-5; 14 bases line up with TRBD2. Germline V gives CDR1 SGHRS, CDR2 YFSETQ. The junction had 0 bases not matched to a gene; V was cut back by 0 bases and J by 2 bases. This CDR3 is built from 16 residues. The CDR3 loop is CASSLGLAGGQETQYF. Here the CDR3 DNA reads TGCGCCAGCAGCTTGGGACTAGCGGGGGGGCAAGAGACCCAGTACTTC. Full variable domain (rest looked up from reference TRBV5-1 and TRBJ2-5): KAGVTQTPRYLIKTRGQQVTLSCSPISGHRSVSWYQQTPGQGLQFLFEYFSETQRNKGNFPGRFSGRQFSNSRSEMNVSTLELGDSALYLCASSLGLAGGQETQYFGPGTRLLVL.

DNA of the CDR3: TGTGCCAGCAGTCGACAGGTTAGCACAGATACGCAGTATTTT. It codes for CASSRQVSTDTQYF. The gene calls are TRBV3-1 (or the pseudogene TRBV3-2) and TRBJ2-3; TRBD1 is a possible D gene (6 bases). CDR3 size: 14 residues. V lost 6 bases and J 0 bases, leaving 10 bases between the germline ends. Germline V gene data show CDR1 as LGHDT and CDR2 as YNNKEL (reference sequence).

The J gene is TRBJ2-1, the V gene TRBV9; D perhaps matches TRBD1 (6 bases). CDR1 is SGDLS and CDR2 is YYNGEE in the germline V gene. The CDR3 is 15 residues long. V lost 0 bases and J 3 bases, leaving 10 bases between the germline ends. CDR3 residues: CASSVDIGGYNEQFF. Here the CDR3 DNA reads TGTGCCAGCAGCGTAGATATAGGGGGCTACAATGAGCAGTTCTTC. Full variable domain (rest looked up from reference TRBV9 and TRBJ2-1): DSGVTQTPKHLITATGQRVTLRCSPRSGDLSVYWYQQSLDQGLQFLIQYYNGEERAKGNILERFSAQQFPDLHSELNLSSLELGDSALYFCASSVDIGGYNEQFFGPGTRLTVL.

The chain uses TRBV9 and TRBJ2-2; maybe TRBD2 (6 bases). The CDR3 consists of 16 residues. In germline, CDR1 is SGDLS, CDR2 YYNGEE. Trimming left V 5 bases short and J 1 base short, with 15 bases between. The CDR3 reads CASRRTSSENTGELFF. The CDR3 DNA is TGTGCCAGCAGAAGAACTAGCAGTGAGAACACCGGGGAGCTGTTTTTT.

The J gene is TRBJ2-5, the V gene TRBV5-1; D may be TRBD2 (6 bases). This CDR3 has 13 amino acids. Germline CDR1 SGHRS, CDR2 YFSETQ. V lost 7 bases to trimming and J lost 4 bases, with 14 bases between them. The CDR3 sequence is CASGQGGRETQYF. The CDR3 DNA reads TGCGCCAGCGGTCAAGGAGGGAGAGAGACCCAGTACTTC.

This clone was seen a few times. V gene TRBV11-2 combines with J gene TRBJ2-1; 10 bases map to TRBD2. The J segment lost 6 bases and the V segment lost 1 base, leaving 3 bases of the junction unmatched. The germline V gene encodes CDR1 SGHAT and CDR2 FQNNGV. This CDR3 comprises 15 residues. This CDR3 is CASSLGAGGLNEQFF. In DNA, the CDR3 is TGTGCCAGCAGCTTAGGAGCGGGGGGGCTCAATGAGCAGTTCTTC.